This T cell receptor beta chain was identified during a study of shared clonotypes between healthy human individuals. This clone was recorded a few times. V lost 4 bases and J 1 base, leaving 10 bases between the germline ends. This CDR3 has 14 amino acids. From germline, CDR1 is SEHNR and CDR2 FQNEAQ (reference sequence). Sequencing was performed with immunoSEQ multiplex PCR; in TCRdb, only in-frame clones are kept and a portion is missing. The sample carries about 1.1 million clones, 77% recorded once. Material for sequencing was memory CD4+ T cells from PBMCs. The subset was: CD45RA-negative fraction. The receptor was derived from a young man in good health. Some clones in this sample may be carry-over from other donors' samples. The rearrangement links TRBV7-9 to TRBJ1-1; D gene ambiguous. The CDR3 loop reads CASSYFQSNTEAFF. The DNA for the CDR3 is TGTGCCAGCAGCTATTTTCAATCGAACACTGAAGCTTTCTTT.